Listed here are 3 T cell receptor beta chains from one sample, sequenced in a study of blood T cell repertoires in COVID-19 (TCRdb year 2020). Receptor amplification or capture employed the immunoSEQ multiplex PCR assay. Imported from immuneACCESS, the table was reduced by TCRdb to in-frame sequences with V and J called. These copies leave out some clones; in studies compared against another copy, an unresolved V gene accounts for under half, and the cause of the remainder is not known. This sample gives about 16,000 clones in total; 89% of them show up just once. Clones ranked in the top ten supply around 10% of the sample. Sequenced material: peripheral blood. These receptors originate from a man at least 80 years old with acute or convalescent COVID-19.

The rearrangement joins TRBV19 to TRBJ1-1; D is unresolved. The CDR3 runs 13 residues. Per germline, CDR1 LNHDA and CDR2 SQIVND (reference sequence). The ends were cut back, 6 bases at V and 3 bases at J, with 11 bases in the middle. The CDR3 DNA sequence: TGTGCCAGTAGAGAGAGGGAATACACTGAAGCTTTCTTT. Encoded protein: CASREREYTEAFF.

The chain has TRBV5-6 and TRBJ2-1; D possibly corresponds to TRBD2 (5 bases). The CDR3 runs to 13 residues. Germline V lookup: CDR1 SGHDT, CDR2 YYEEEE. V lost 5 bases and J 6 bases, leaving 12 bases between the germline ends. In DNA, the CDR3 is TGTGCCAGCAGGCACGGACTGGGCAATGAGCAGTTCTTC. It is translated as CASRHGLGNEQFF.

The rearrangement links TRBV4-1 to TRBJ2-5; 9 bases map to TRBD2. The CDR3 length is 15 residues. Germline trimming cut 1 base from V and 4 bases from J; bases unmatched to any gene: 4. Germline V lookup: CDR1 MGHRA, CDR2 YSYEKL. DNA of the CDR3: TGCGCCAGCAGCCAAGGGCGGGAGGGGCGAGAGACCCAGTACTTC. It codes for CASSQGREGRETQYF.